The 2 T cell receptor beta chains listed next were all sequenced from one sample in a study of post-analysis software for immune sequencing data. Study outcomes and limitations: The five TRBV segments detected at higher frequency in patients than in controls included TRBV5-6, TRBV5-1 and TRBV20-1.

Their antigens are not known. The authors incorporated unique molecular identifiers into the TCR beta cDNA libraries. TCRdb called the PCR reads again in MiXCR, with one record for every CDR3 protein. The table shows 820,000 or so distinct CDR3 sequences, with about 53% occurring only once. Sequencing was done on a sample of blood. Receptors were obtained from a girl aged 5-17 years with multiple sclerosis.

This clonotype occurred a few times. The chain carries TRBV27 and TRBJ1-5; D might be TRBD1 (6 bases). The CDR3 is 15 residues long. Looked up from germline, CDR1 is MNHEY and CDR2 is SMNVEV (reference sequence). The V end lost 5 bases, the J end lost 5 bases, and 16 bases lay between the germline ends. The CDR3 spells CASSPGQGRHQPQHF. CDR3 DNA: TGTGCCAGCAGTCCCGGGCAGGGGAGACATCAGCCCCAGCATTTT.

The CDR3 is CASSSPDRGGYEQYF. Here the CDR3 DNA reads TGCGCCAGCAGCTCACCCGACAGGGGAGGATACGAGCAGTACTTC. V is TRBV5-1 and J is TRBJ2-7, with 8 nucleotides matching TRBD1. V gave up 3 bases and J gave up 4 bases; unmatched junction bases: 9. The germline CDR1 and CDR2 sequences are SGHRS and YFSETQ. The length of the CDR3 is 15 residues.